The T cell receptor (beta chain) under discussion was sequenced for a study of blood T cells in healthy people across ages. Overall study results and limits: CMV infection status of these donors was not known. Among long-lived donors, naive CD4+ cells were more numerous and diversity higher than in aged donors.

Unmatched junction bases numbered 6, after V lost 6 bases and J lost 5 bases. CDR3 length equals 13 residues. CDR1 and CDR2 (germline): DFQATT, SNEGSKA (reference sequence). Comments on this clonotype: Its antigen is unidentified.

A J-beta primer mix and a sample-barcoded 5' primer were used in a second PCR of about 7 to 12 cycles. TCRdb reprocessed the 5' RACE reads with MiXCR, giving one entry per CDR3 protein. The sample holds about 570,000 distinct CDR3 sequences, 25% to 30% seen once. Specimen: blood. J is TRBJ2-3 and V is TRBV20-1; the match to TRBD2 covers 9 bases. This TCR came from a woman aged 70-85 years in good health. Here the CDR3 DNA reads TGCAGTGCCTTGCTAGCGGGACTAGATACGCAGTATTTT. Its protein is CSALLAGLDTQYF.